The TCR beta chain described here comes from a study of post-analysis software for immune sequencing data. Whole-study results and caveats: Elevated frequency relative to controls characterized roughly five TRBV segments in patients, TRBV5-6, TRBV5-1 and TRBV20-1 among them.

CDR1 and CDR2 (germline): ENHRY, SYGVKD. The V and J ends lost 6 bases and 8 bases, in that order; junction bases with no gene match: 3. The CDR3 sequence is 13 residues long. On this clonotype: Antigen specificity is unknown.

Tagging with unique molecular identifiers was a feature of the TCR beta cDNA libraries. From the PCR reads, TCRdb called clonotypes with MiXCR, one entry per CDR3 protein. The table lists 450,000 to 700,000 distinct CDR3 sequences, around 44% of them singletons. Specimen: blood. The TCR comes from a girl aged 5 to 17 with multiple sclerosis. This rearrangement joins TRBV10-3 to TRBJ1-6; TRBD1 agrees at 8 bases. CDR3 nucleotides: TGTGCCATCAGCACACAGGGGGATTCACCCCTCCACTTT. Its protein is CAISTQGDSPLHF.